Below, one T cell receptor (beta chain) is given with its context. Repertoires were generated with immunoSEQ multiplex PCR, while TCRdb's copy carries only in-frame clones and drops some. Of around 140,000 clones in the sample, 86% were seen once. This entry belongs to a study of T cell responses to AZD1222 COVID-19 vaccine. Germline-derived CDR1 and CDR2 are LGHDT and YNNKEL (reference sequence). The CDR3 length is 14 residues. V dropped 3 bases and J dropped 6 bases, with 11 bases sitting between them. This sample comprised peripheral blood, obtained on day 0 of AZD1222 vaccination. This sequence was found in an adult in good health. The chain employs TRBV3-1 (or the pseudogene TRBV3-2) and TRBJ1-4; D gene uncertain. CDR3 nucleotides: TGTGCCAGCAGCCACAGCGACAAGGATGAAAAACTGTTTTTT. As protein: CASSHSDKDEKLFF.